This T cell receptor beta chain comes out of a study of blood T cell repertoires in COVID-19. Study overall: PBMCs, B-cell-depleted T cells, or T cells provided the cDNA or gDNA that made up the material.

Germline V lookup: CDR1 MNHEY, CDR2 SVGAGI. The V and J ends lost 6 bases and 2 bases respectively, with 13 bases between them. This CDR3 is built from 14 residues. Here immunoSEQ multiplex PCR was the method, and the copy in TCRdb shows in-frame clones only, minus some. The sample lists about 190,000 clones; around 85% were seen once. This receptor was identified in a woman in her thirties who had recovered from COVID-19. The sequenced sample consisted of PBMCs or T cells enriched from blood (not recorded which). V and J are TRBV6-5 and TRBJ1-1; D is perhaps TRBD1 (6 bases). The CDR3 protein is CASRIGQSNTEAFF. The CDR3 region has the DNA TGTGCCAGCAGAATCGGACAGAGTAACACTGAAGCTTTCTTT.